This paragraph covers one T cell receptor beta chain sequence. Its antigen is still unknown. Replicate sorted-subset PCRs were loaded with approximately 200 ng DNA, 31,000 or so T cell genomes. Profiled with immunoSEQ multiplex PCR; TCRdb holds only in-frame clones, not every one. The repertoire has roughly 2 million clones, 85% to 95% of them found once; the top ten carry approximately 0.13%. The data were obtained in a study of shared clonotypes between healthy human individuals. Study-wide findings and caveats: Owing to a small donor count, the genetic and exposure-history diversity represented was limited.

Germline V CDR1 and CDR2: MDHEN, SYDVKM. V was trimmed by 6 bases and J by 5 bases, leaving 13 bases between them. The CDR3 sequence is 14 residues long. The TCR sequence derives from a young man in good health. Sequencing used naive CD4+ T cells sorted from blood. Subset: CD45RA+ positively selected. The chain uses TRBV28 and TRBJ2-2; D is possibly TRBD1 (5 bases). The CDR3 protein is CASSRTPSTGELFF. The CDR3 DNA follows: TGTGCCAGCAGCCGGACACCGTCAACCGGGGAGCTGTTTTTT.